A single sample gave rise to the 6 T cell receptor beta chains below, sequenced in a study of blood T cell repertoires in COVID-19 (dated by TCRdb to 2020 to 2022). The library was obtained by the immunoSEQ multiplex PCR assay. The table comes from immuneACCESS by way of TCRdb, which keeps in-frame sequences with V and J called. Part of the clones is missing from these tables; in studies checked, under half for an unresolved V gene and the rest for unknown reasons. The sample contains 50,000 to 60,000 clones, about nine tenths of them found a single time. About 9.3% of the sample is in the top ten clones. Input material: peripheral blood. The receptors here all came from a man in his 60s with active COVID-19.

J is TRBJ2-7 and V is TRBV10-3; TRBD2 is a possible D gene (5 bases). Germline V lookup: CDR1 ENHRY, CDR2 SYGVKD. The V gene lost 6 bases and the J gene lost 0 bases, with 12 bases spanning the gap. This CDR3 region has 14 residues. The CDR3 loop reads CAISEAGTSYEQYF. CDR3 nucleotides: TGTGCCATCAGCGAGGCGGGCACCTCCTACGAGCAGTACTTC.

The rearrangement joins TRBV2 to TRBJ2-1, with D perhaps matching TRBD2 (6 bases). With 2 bases removed from V and 10 bases from J, the gap between germline ends came to 15 bases. This CDR3 has 14 residues. Germline values: CDR1 SNHLY, CDR2 FYNNEI. The DNA of the CDR3 is TGTGCCAGCAGTGAATGGACGGGGGTTGAGGAGCAGTTCTTC. Translated: CASSEWTGVEEQFF.

The CDR3 DNA reads TGTGCCAGCAGCTCACACGTGAGACAGGTGGGCAATCAGCCCCAGCATTTT. Translating gives CASSSHVRQVGNQPQHF. The rearrangement joins TRBV7-2 to TRBJ1-5; D might be TRBD1 (6 bases). CDR3 length: 17 amino acids. Germline CDR1 reads SGHTA; CDR2 reads FQGNSA. Trimming pared 4 bases from V and 2 bases from J, leaving 18 bases between.

This chain connects TRBV5-1 to TRBJ2-7, with D unresolved. Between the trimmed V and J ends, which lost 2 bases and 6 bases, there was a span of 9 bases. CDR3 size: 12 residues. Germline V gene lookup returns CDR1 SGHRS and CDR2 YFSETQ. The CDR3 loop is CASSFANREQYF. The CDR3 bases are TGCGCCAGCAGCTTTGCTAACCGCGAGCAGTACTTC.

In DNA, the CDR3 is TGCGCCAGCAGCAAGTCGGGACAGGGGACCGATACGCAGTATTTT. Protein sequence: CASSKSGQGTDTQYF. V is TRBV4-1 and J is TRBJ2-3; TRBD1 matches at 10 bases. The CDR3 spans 15 residues. The V and J ends lost 5 bases and 6 bases, in that order; junction bases with no gene match: 8. Looked up from germline, CDR1 is MGHRA and CDR2 is YSYEKL.

By share, this clone counts as medium-sized. The rearrangement links TRBV28 to TRBJ1-2, with D possibly TRBD1 on 5 matching bases. This CDR3 has 15 amino acids. Germline V gene sequence: CDR1 MDHEN, CDR2 SYDVKM. V gave up 6 bases and J gave up 4 bases, with 18 bases separating them. CDR3 amino acids: CASSPIRTGLYGYTF. The DNA for the CDR3 is TGTGCCAGCAGCCCAATCCGCACAGGCCTCTATGGCTACACCTTC.